This T cell receptor (beta chain) was recovered during a study of blood T cell repertoires in COVID-19. Whole-study context: The United States, Italy and Spain were the sources of the acute and convalescent COVID-19 samples. PBMCs, B-cell-depleted T cells, or T cells were the source of the cDNA or gDNA that made up the material.

Study processing details: Researchers report that nucleated cell counts were estimated from reference gene primer amplification. TCRdb's table, derived via immunoSEQ multiplex PCR, lists solely in-frame clones and lacks some. V and J calls plus clone size are reproduced from that table; the DNA served to infer D and trimming. The sample contains approximately 250,000 clones, under 90% of which appear only once. The sequence was collected from a human donor in a cohort sampled during active COVID-19. Sequenced input: peripheral blood.

As DNA, the CDR3 is TGTGCCAGCAGACAGACACCGGGACAGGCAAATGAAAAACTGTTTTTT. This sequence encodes CASRQTPGQANEKLFF. V and J are TRBV4-2 and TRBJ1-4; 8 nucleotides align to TRBD1. This CDR3 is 16 amino acids long. J was trimmed by 5 bases and V by 6 bases; bases with no gene match: 11. Germline values: CDR1 LGHNA, CDR2 YNFKEQ.